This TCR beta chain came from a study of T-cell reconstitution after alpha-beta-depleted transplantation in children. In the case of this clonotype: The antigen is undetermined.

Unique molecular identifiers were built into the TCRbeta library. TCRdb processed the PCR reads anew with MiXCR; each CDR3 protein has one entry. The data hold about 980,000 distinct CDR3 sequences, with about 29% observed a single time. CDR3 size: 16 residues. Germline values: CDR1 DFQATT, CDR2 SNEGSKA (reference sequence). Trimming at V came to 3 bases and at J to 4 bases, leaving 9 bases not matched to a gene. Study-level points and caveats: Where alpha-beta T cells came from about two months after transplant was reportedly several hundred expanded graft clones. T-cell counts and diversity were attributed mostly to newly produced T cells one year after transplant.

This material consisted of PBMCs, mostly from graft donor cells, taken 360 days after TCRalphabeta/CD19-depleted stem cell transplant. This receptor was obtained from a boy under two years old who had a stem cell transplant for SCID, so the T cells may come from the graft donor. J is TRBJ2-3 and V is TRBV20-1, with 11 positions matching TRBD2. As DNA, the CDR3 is TGCAGTGCTAGCGAGCCTAGCGGGGGGAGGTCAGATACGCAGTATTTT. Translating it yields CSASEPSGGRSDTQYF.